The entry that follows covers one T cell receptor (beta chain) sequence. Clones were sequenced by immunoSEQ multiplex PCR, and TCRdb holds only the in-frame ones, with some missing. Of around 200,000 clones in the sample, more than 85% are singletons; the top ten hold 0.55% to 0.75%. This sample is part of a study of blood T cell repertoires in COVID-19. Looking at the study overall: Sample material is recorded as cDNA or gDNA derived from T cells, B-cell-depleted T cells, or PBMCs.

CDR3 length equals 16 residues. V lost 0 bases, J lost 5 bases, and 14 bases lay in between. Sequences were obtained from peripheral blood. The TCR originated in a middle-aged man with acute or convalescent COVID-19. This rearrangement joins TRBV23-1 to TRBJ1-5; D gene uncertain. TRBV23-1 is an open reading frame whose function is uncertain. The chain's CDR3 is CASSQSGGRGDQPQHF. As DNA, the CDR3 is TGCGCCAGCAGTCAATCTGGAGGGAGAGGTGATCAGCCCCAGCATTTT.